What follows is one TCR beta chain and its context. Its antigen is still unknown. The CDR3 has 12 residues. The germline V gene has CDR1 SEHNR and CDR2 FQNEAQ (reference sequence). The V end was cut by 8 bases, the J end by 2 bases, with 9 bases between. The record originates from a study of T cell responses to AZD1222 COVID-19 vaccine. Turning to the study itself: Second doses were pooled across both intervals (about 4 or about 12 weeks). Notes on the study in general: Baseline testing showed seropositivity in only a handful of AZD1222 recipients. Vaccine-associated CD4 TCRs ranged over spike, dominating at 160-218 and 743-854. There were mostly white British donors and more females than males, and clonal diversity was possibly underestimated.

Measured with immunoSEQ multiplex PCR; TCRdb has only the in-frame clones, and not every one. The sample includes roughly 100,000 clones, more than 85% of them seen just once. The origin of this receptor is an adult in good health. The material sequenced was peripheral blood, taken on day 0 of AZD1222 vaccination. The chain uses TRBV7-9 and TRBJ1-2; D gene ambiguous. The CDR3 spells CASGDSNYGYTF. As DNA, the CDR3 is TGTGCCAGCGGCGATTCGAACTATGGCTACACCTTC.